Listed below are T cell receptor beta chains from one sample, sequenced in a study of T cells in Graves' hyperthyroidism and ophthalmopathy. TCRdb processed the multiplex PCR reads anew with MiXCR; each CDR3 protein has one entry. This table holds a few hundred thousand distinct CDR3 sequences, about 14% found once. Sequenced sample: blood. These receptors came from a woman aged 30 to 39 with Graves' ophthalmopathy. Each CDR3 is given with its conserved first and last residue. The D gene is left open where the match is weak. Clone size is stated in some rows and not others, as once, few, many or a class when expanded.

CDR3: CASSSLGVINEQFF; DNA: TGTGCCAGCAGCTCGTTGGGGGTAATCAATGAGCAGTTCTTC; length: 14; D: -; V: TRBV5-6; J: TRBJ2-1; size: many
CDR3: CASEALASGTDTQYF; DNA: TGCGCCAGCGAAGCACTTGCCTCAGGCACAGATACGCAGTATTTT; length: 15; D: -; V: TRBV10-2; J: TRBJ2-3; size: -
CDR3: CASSSGPDPTGELFF; DNA: TGTGCCAGCAGTTCGGGACCCGACCCCACCGGGGAGCTGTTTTTT; length: 15; D: -; V: TRBV6-2/TRBV6-3; J: TRBJ2-2; size: few
CDR3: CSARDSGVTDTQYF; DNA: TGCAGTGCTAGAGACAGCGGGGTCACAGATACGCAGTATTTT; length: 14; D: TRBD2; V: TRBV20-1; J: TRBJ2-3; size: many
CDR3: CASSLGLWAYEQYF; DNA: TGTGCCAGCAGTTTGGGACTATGGGCCTACGAGCAGTACTTC; length: 14; D: TRBD2; V: TRBV28; J: TRBJ2-7; size: many
CDR3: CASRTGGFNTEAFF; DNA: TGTGCCAGCAGGACAGGGGGCTTTAACACTGAAGCTTTCTTT; length: 14; D: TRBD1; V: TRBV12-3/TRBV12-4; J: TRBJ1-1; size: many
CDR3: CASSQDGQGIYGYTF; DNA: TGTGCCAGCAGCCAAGATGGACAGGGAATCTATGGCTACACCTTC; length: 15; D: TRBD1; V: TRBV4-2; J: TRBJ1-2; size: many
CDR3: CASSEFRTGVNTEAFF; DNA: TGTGCCAGCAGTGAATTCAGGACAGGAGTGAACACTGAAGCTTTCTTT; length: 16; D: TRBD1; V: TRBV6-1; J: TRBJ1-1; size: many
CDR3: CASSGATGLVGYTF; DNA: TGTGCTAGTAGCGGCGCGACAGGGCTTGTGGGCTACACCTTC; length: 14; D: TRBD1; V: TRBV12-5; J: TRBJ1-2; size: -
CDR3: CASSQEGGGLANYNEQFF; DNA: TGTGCCAGCAGCCAAGAGGGTGGAGGACTAGCGAACTACAATGAGCAGTTCTTC; length: 18; D: TRBD2; V: TRBV4-1; J: TRBJ2-1; size: -
CDR3: CASIPRGGRELFF; DNA: TGTGCCAGCATCCCTCGGGGCGGTAGGGAGCTGTTTTTT; length: 13; D: -; V: TRBV6-2/TRBV6-3; J: TRBJ2-2; size: once
CDR3: CASMGLAGGYTYNEQFF; DNA: TGTGCCAGCATGGGACTAGCGGGGGGATACACATACAATGAGCAGTTCTTC; length: 17; D: TRBD2; V: TRBV12-3/TRBV12-4; J: TRBJ2-1; size: many
CDR3: CASSQVGGASEQYF; DNA: TGCGCCAGCAGCCAAGTGGGGGGGGCGAGCGAGCAGTACTTC; length: 14; D: -; V: TRBV4-1; J: TRBJ2-7; size: many
CDR3: CASSSRVLNQPQHF; DNA: TGTGCCAGCAGCTCCCGGGTCCTCAATCAGCCCCAGCATTTT; length: 14; D: -; V: TRBV5-5; J: TRBJ1-5; size: many
CDR3: CASSPGPGENTGELSF; DNA: TGTGCCAGCAGCCCCGGGCCAGGGGAGAACACCGGGGAGCTGTCTTTT; length: 16; D: -; V: TRBV7-3; J: TRBJ2-2; size: few
CDR3: CASSHDRRYTF; DNA: TGTGCCAGCAGCCACGACAGACGCTACACCTTC; length: 11; D: -; V: TRBV3-1; J: TRBJ1-2; size: many
CDR3: CASSQDRVNSPLHF; DNA: TGTGCCAGCAGTCAGGACAGGGTCAATTCACCCCTCCACTTT; length: 14; D: TRBD1; V: TRBV6-2/TRBV6-3; J: TRBJ1-6; size: few
CDR3: CASSVSSGIQYF; DNA: TGTGCCAGCAGCGTATCTAGCGGTATACAGTATTTT; length: 12; D: TRBD2; V: TRBV13; J: TRBJ2-3; size: -
CDR3: CASERQEDTEAFF; DNA: TGTGCCAGCGAAAGACAGGAGGACACTGAAGCTTTCTTT; length: 13; D: -; V: TRBV2; J: TRBJ1-1; size: -
CDR3: CASSQRGRNQPQHF; DNA: TGTGCCAGCAGCCAAAGAGGGCGGAATCAGCCCCAGCATTTT; length: 14; D: -; V: TRBV3-1; J: TRBJ1-5; size: many
CDR3: CASNPLWLTNTEAFF; DNA: TGTGCCAGCAACCCCCTCTGGCTAACAAACACTGAAGCTTTCTTT; length: 15; D: -; V: TRBV6-2/TRBV6-3; J: TRBJ1-1; size: many
CDR3: CASAVTSGSYEQYF; DNA: TGTGCCTCCGCGGTAACTAGCGGTTCCTACGAGCAGTACTTC; length: 14; D: TRBD2; V: TRBV6-1; J: TRBJ2-7; size: many
CDR3: CASSTTGGAATNEKLFF; DNA: TGTGCCAGCAGTACAACGGGGGGGGCTGCAACTAATGAAAAACTGTTTTTT; length: 17; D: -; V: TRBV5-8; J: TRBJ1-4; size: -
CDR3: CASGHRGPQETQYF; DNA: TGTGCCAGCGGCCACAGGGGGCCCCAAGAGACCCAGTACTTC; length: 14; D: TRBD1; V: TRBV3-1; J: TRBJ2-5; size: -
CDR3: CASSLGRGLVFDYGYTF; DNA: TGTGCCAGCAGTTTAGGCCGGGGTTTGGTGTTTGACTATGGCTACACCTTC; length: 17; D: -; V: TRBV12-3/TRBV12-4; J: TRBJ1-2; size: many
CDR3: CATLRGGTDNSPLHF; DNA: TGTGCCACTTTACGGGGCGGGACAGACAATTCACCCCTCCACTTT; length: 15; D: TRBD1; V: TRBV7-9; J: TRBJ1-6; size: many
CDR3: CASSLVPEATGELFF; DNA: TGTGCCAGCAGCTTAGTTCCGGAGGCCACCGGGGAGCTGTTTTTT; length: 15; D: -; V: TRBV5-6; J: TRBJ2-2; size: many
CDR3: CSVVAREGNTIYF; DNA: TGCAGCGTTGTCGCCAGGGAGGGGAACACCATATATTTT; length: 13; D: -; V: TRBV29-1; J: TRBJ1-3; size: -
CDR3: CASSLAFAGGNTGELFF; DNA: TGTGCCAGCAGCTTAGCTTTCGCGGGGGGGAACACCGGGGAGCTGTTTTTT; length: 17; D: TRBD2; V: TRBV11-2; J: TRBJ2-2; size: many
CDR3: CASSYSRSLNTEAFF; DNA: TGTGCCAGCAGTTACTCCCGCAGTCTGAACACTGAAGCTTTCTTT; length: 15; D: -; V: TRBV6-5; J: TRBJ1-1; size: many
CDR3: CASSQGWQGTRNTIYF; DNA: TGTGCCAGCAGCCAAGGATGGCAGGGAACCAGAAACACCATATATTTT; length: 16; D: -; V: TRBV3-1; J: TRBJ1-3; size: many
CDR3: CASSYPQGRQYF; DNA: TGTGCCAGCAGTTACCCCCAGGGGAGGCAGTACTTC; length: 12; D: -; V: TRBV6-1; J: TRBJ2-7; size: many
CDR3: CASSQERSGGDTQYF; DNA: TGCGCCAGCAGCCAGGAACGCTCCGGGGGGGATACGCAGTATTTT; length: 15; D: TRBD2; V: TRBV5-1; J: TRBJ2-3; size: many
CDR3: CASSPRAGEQFF; DNA: TGTGCCAGCTCACCACGTGCCGGGGAGCAGTTCTTC; length: 12; D: -; V: TRBV18; J: TRBJ2-1; size: -
CDR3: CASSFLLGGKTEAFF; DNA: TGTGCCAGCAGTTTCCTCCTGGGGGGGAAAACTGAAGCTTTCTTT; length: 15; D: -; V: TRBV12-3/TRBV12-4; J: TRBJ1-1; size: many
CDR3: CSASDREAFF; DNA: TGCAGTGCAAGCGACAGGGAAGCTTTCTTT; length: 10; D: -; V: TRBV20-1; J: TRBJ1-1; size: many
CDR3: CASSLDRSSTGELFF; DNA: TGTGCCAGCAGCTTAGATAGGTCTTCCACAGGGGAGCTGTTTTTT; length: 15; D: -; V: TRBV7-2; J: TRBJ2-2; size: many
CDR3: CASRTPLNTEAFF; DNA: TGTGCCAGCAGAACACCATTGAACACTGAAGCTTTCTTT; length: 13; D: -; V: TRBV6-2/TRBV6-3; J: TRBJ1-1; size: many
CDR3: CAISPQGDYGYTF; DNA: TGTGCCATCAGCCCACAGGGGGACTATGGCTACACCTTC; length: 13; D: TRBD1; V: TRBV10-3; J: TRBJ1-2; size: many
CDR3: CATSRDSPKRIRSILNTKYF; DNA: -; length: 20; D: -; V: TRBV15; J: TRBJ2-3; size: -
CDR3: CASSRRDLYYGYTF; DNA: TGTGCCAGCAGCCGCCGGGACCTTTATTATGGCTACACCTTC; length: 14; D: -; V: TRBV28; J: TRBJ1-2; size: few
CDR3: CASVPGLGDHPRAGYAYEQYF; DNA: TGTGCCAGTGTTCCGGGACTAGGAGACCACCCAAGGGCTGGATACGCCTACGAGCAGTACTTC; length: 21; D: TRBD2; V: TRBV6-1; J: TRBJ2-7; size: many
CDR3: CASSSLPPDRNYGYTF; DNA: TGCGCCAGCAGCTCCTTACCACCCGACAGGAACTATGGCTACACCTTC; length: 16; D: -; V: TRBV5-1; J: TRBJ1-2; size: few
CDR3: CASSIFLDTENWRTEAFF; DNA: TGTGCCAGTAGTATTTTTCTAGACACAGAAAACTGGCGCACTGAAGCTTTCTTT; length: 18; D: -; V: TRBV19; J: TRBJ1-1; size: few
CDR3: CASSRDSAGATDTQYF; DNA: TGTGCCAGCAGCCGGGATTCGGCGGGGGCCACAGATACGCAGTATTTT; length: 16; D: -; V: TRBV6-1; J: TRBJ2-3; size: many
CDR3: CASSYPEQGVYEQYF; DNA: TGTGCCAGCAGTTACCCCGAACAGGGGGTATACGAGCAGTACTTC; length: 15; D: TRBD1; V: TRBV6-5; J: TRBJ2-7; size: many
CDR3: CASSLGGMNTEAFF; DNA: TGTGCCAGCAGTTTAGGGGGCATGAACACTGAAGCTTTCTTT; length: 14; D: -; V: TRBV28; J: TRBJ1-1; size: many
CDR3: CASSSLMKQFEQFF; DNA: TGTGCCAGCAGCTCCCTGATGAAACAATTCGAGCAGTTCTTC; length: 14; D: -; V: TRBV27; J: TRBJ2-1; size: many
CDR3: CASSESLPGSITDTQYF; DNA: TGTGCCAGCAGTGAATCTCTTCCGGGGAGTATCACAGATACGCAGTATTTT; length: 17; D: -; V: TRBV2; J: TRBJ2-3; size: many
CDR3: CATTTSGPLFITDTQYF; DNA: TGTGCCACCACGACTAGCGGGCCCCTTTTCATCACAGATACGCAGTATTTT; length: 17; D: TRBD2; V: TRBV19; J: TRBJ2-3; size: -
CDR3: CATSDPGQGAETQYF; DNA: TGTGCCACCAGTGACCCTGGACAGGGGGCAGAGACCCAGTACTTC; length: 15; D: TRBD1; V: TRBV24-1; J: TRBJ2-5; size: many
CDR3: CASSLGADRGGSPLHF; DNA: TGCGCCAGCAGCTTGGGGGCGGACAGGGGAGGCTCACCCCTCCACTTT; length: 16; D: TRBD1; V: TRBV5-1; J: TRBJ1-6; size: many
CDR3: CAISEPDRAIYGYTF; DNA: TGTGCCATCAGTGAGCCGGACAGGGCCATCTATGGCTACACCTTC; length: 15; D: TRBD1; V: TRBV10-3; J: TRBJ1-2; size: many